The entry below gives a single TCR beta chain sequence along with its context. The antigen it binds to is not known. The record has no base qualities; no much larger clone is one base away. The CDR1 and CDR2 encoded by the germline V gene are MNHNS and SASEGT. Trimming costs V 1 base and J 9 bases, and their ends lie 15 bases apart. CDR3 length: 14 amino acids, cysteine to phenylalanine. The entry retains the CDR3 DNA only, 42 bases that are in frame from base 1. The data originate from a study of T cell responses to AZD1222 COVID-19 vaccine (dated by TCRdb to the early 2020s). A note on the overall study: Because spike-specific TCR depth and breadth did not differ between the two schedules, AZD1222 recipients who got a second dose at roughly 4 weeks were pooled with those who got a second dose at roughly 12 weeks. Enrollment into the trials was organized by age into subgroups of 18-55, 56-69 and 70-plus years, and those subgroups contained roughly 150, 30 and 60 TCR-sequenced participants, respectively. A total of more than 230 trial participants underwent TCR sequencing, of whom around 200 received two doses of AZD1222 and around 26 received two doses of the MenACWY control vaccine. Study-wide findings and limitations: In the small 56-69-year group, the increase in depth fell short of significance, most likely because of low power. Nearly half of unique spike-specific TCRs reportedly recognized epitopes outside regions mutated in the B.1.351 and B.1.1.7 variants. Conclusions about previously exposed vaccinees are limited, since just five to seven AZD1222 recipients were seropositive for SARS-CoV-2 at baseline. Most participants were white British and females outnumbered males, and the authors suggested that clonal diversity may have been underestimated. Because no day 14 peak-response samples were available, the repertoires could be characterized only after the peak T cell response. After two AZD1222 doses, both the breadth and the depth of spike-specific TCRs were significantly higher than at day 0 and than in MenACWY recipients. The vaccine-associated CD4 TCRs covered the entire spike protein, and the dominant responses fell in regions 160-218 and 743-854.

This specimen's time point label, per the study, means: baseline before first vaccination. Samples from vaccinated people were obtained from the UK trials COV001 and COV002, which included a single-blind randomized controlled phase 2/3 trial of AZD1222 (ChAdOx1 nCoV-19) in healthy adults. For TCRbeta chain sequencing, PBMC samples were collected from trial participants at day 0 and at day 28 after the second dose. The CDR3 regions of human TCRbeta chains were subjected to immunosequencing. In the original analysis: Repertoire TCRs were matched against a reference library of SARS-CoV-2-specific TCRs generated with the MIRA antigen-specificity platform. Breadth was defined as the fraction of unique TCRs that were SARS-CoV-2-associated. Depth was defined as the fraction of total T cells that were SARS-CoV-2-associated. Each spike-specific TCR was assigned to its reactive spike region and to a CD4 or CD8 class using the MIRA data. Log10-transformed breadth and depth values were compared by one-way ANOVA with Sidak's multiple comparisons tests. TCRdb took over this immuneACCESS table, retaining in-frame rearrangements with V and J assigned. Such tables are incomplete; in checked studies, under half of the missing clones stem from an unresolved V gene, and the remainder is unexplained. The DNA was the basis for D and trimming; V, J and clone size are from that table. The sample records some 90,000 clones, around 90% of which are singletons. 2.4% of the sample is taken by the ten largest.

The clonotype was recovered from an adult in good health. The chain is made from TRBV6-1 and TRBJ1-1, with TRBD1 as a weak D call on 5 bases. The input for sequencing was peripheral blood, taken on day 0 of AZD1222 vaccination. The bases read TGTGCCAGCAGTGAAGGGGCAGGGAAAATCAAAGCTTTCTTT. This encodes CASSEGAGKIKAFF.